What follows describes a single T cell receptor beta chain. Authors' analysis steps: Cell counts per sample came from amplifying reference gene primers. Sequencing was performed with immunoSEQ multiplex PCR; in TCRdb, only in-frame clones are kept and a portion is missing. D and trimming come from the DNA, and the V and J calls and clone size come from that table. The repertoire holds 65,000 to 95,000 clones, nearly 90% seen once, with around 2.8% in the top ten. These data belong to a study of blood T cell repertoires in COVID-19. The wider study: Spain, Italy and the United States supplied samples that represented acute and convalescent COVID-19. The analysed material was cDNA or gDNA that came from T cells, B-cell-depleted T cells, or PBMCs.

Germline CDR1 is SNHLY and CDR2 is FYNNEI. Losses at the gene ends were 4 bases for V and 4 bases for J; bases not matched to a gene: 7. This CDR3 has 15 amino acids. The TCR originated in a man in his 70s with active or convalescent COVID-19. Sequencing input: peripheral blood. The gene calls are TRBV2 and TRBJ2-5; the match to TRBD1 covers 9 bases. CDR3 sequence reads: CASSAQGAQGETQYF. The CDR3 DNA reads TGTGCCAGCAGTGCACAGGGGGCGCAGGGAGAGACCCAGTACTTC.